The 10 T cell receptor beta chains below come from one sample, sequenced in a study of vaccination and CD4 T cells after COVID-19. No antigens are known for them. This sample's treatment: roughly ten-day PBMC culture with coronavirus spike peptide pools or control peptides (ViraFEST assay). CD4+ T cells that had been cultured provided DNA sequenced with the Oncomine TCR Beta short-read assay. TCRdb re-analysed the PCR reads in MiXCR, keeping a single row per CDR3 protein. The repertoire holds around 10,000 distinct CDR3 sequences, with about 65% as singletons. The sample taken for sequencing was CD4+ T cells from blood, cultured in vitro. The source is a human donor who had recovered from COVID-19.

This clonotype was detected a few times. The rearrangement joins TRBV6-2 or TRBV6-3 to TRBJ2-7; the match to TRBD2 covers 9 bases. CDR1 is MNHEY, CDR2 SVGEGT, per germline. CDR3 length: 16 residues. The ends lost 6 bases at V and 3 bases at J; junction bases unmatched: 12. CDR3 nucleotide sequence: TGTGCCAGCAGATCACTGGGACTAGCTGAGGGCTACGAGCAGTACTTC. As protein: CASRSLGLAEGYEQYF.

The V and J genes are TRBV18 and TRBJ2-1; 11 bases agree with TRBD2. The V and J ends lost 4 bases and 7 bases, in that order; junction bases with no gene match: 6. Germline V lookup: CDR1 KGHSH, CDR2 LQKENI. This CDR3 contains 15 residues. CDR3 nucleotide sequence: TGTGCCAGCTCACGTACTAGCGGGAGTTTAAATGAGCAGTTCTTC. It is translated as CASSRTSGSLNEQFF.

This clonotype was found once. The chain recombines TRBV12-3 or TRBV12-4 with TRBJ2-2; no firm D call. The V end was cut by 3 bases, the J end by 5 bases, with 7 bases between. This CDR3 is 13 amino acids long. The CDR3 DNA is TGTGCCAGCAGTTTCTACGAGACCGGGGAGCTGTTTTTT. As protein: CASSFYETGELFF.

The chain couples TRBV5-4 to TRBJ2-5; 11 bases map to TRBD2. The V segment lost 4 bases and the J segment 4 bases; nucleotides outside the gene matches: 6. Germline V gives CDR1 SGHNT, CDR2 YYREEE (reference sequence). The CDR3 is 15 residues long. The CDR3 DNA is TGTGCCAGCAGCCATGGACTAGCGGGTCTAGAGACCCAGTACTTC. This encodes CASSHGLAGLETQYF.

The chain is built from TRBV18 and TRBJ2-2; D not certain. This CDR3 has 13 residues. Germline V gene sequence: CDR1 KGHSH, CDR2 LQKENI. V lost 5 bases, J lost 4 bases, and 8 bases lay in between. DNA for the CDR3: TGTGCCAGCTCATTTGGGCGCACCGGGGAGCTGTTTTTT. This gives the protein CASSFGRTGELFF. The entire variable domain, with the rest obtained from reference TRBV18 and TRBJ2-2, is as follows: NAGVMQNPRHLVRRRGQEARLRCSPMKGHSHVYWYRQLPEEGLKFMVYLQKENIIDESGMPKERFSAEFPKEGPSILRIQQVVRGDSAAYFCASSFGRTGELFFGEGSRLTVL.

The chain uses TRBV7-9 and TRBJ2-2, with 7 positions matching TRBD2. Unmatched junction bases numbered 6, after V lost 4 bases and J lost 1 base. The CDR3 totals 16 residues. From germline, CDR1 is SEHNR and CDR2 FQNEAQ (reference sequence). CDR3 coding DNA: TGTGCCAGCAGCTCCGGGGCTAGCGGGAACACCGGGGAGCTGTTTTTT. It encodes CASSSGASGNTGELFF.

In its sample, this clonotype is large. The chain uses TRBV28 and TRBJ1-1; D is uncertain. Trimming removed 4 bases from V and 1 base from J, with 10 bases in between. CDR1 and CDR2 from the germline V gene are MDHEN and SYDVKM. CDR3 size: 14 residues. CDR3 in DNA: TGTGCCAGCAGTTCCGCTTTACCGAACACTGAAGCTTTCTTT. It translates to CASSSALPNTEAFF. Variable domain in full (rest from reference TRBV28 and TRBJ1-1): DVKVTQSSRYLVKRTGEKVFLECVQDMDHENMFWYRQDPGLGLRLIYFSYDVKMKEKGDIPEGYSVSREKKERFSLILESASTNQTSMYLCASSSALPNTEAFFGQGTRLTVV.

CDR3 sequence reads: CASRPGTSGSSTDTQYF. Written as DNA, the CDR3 is TGTGCCAGCAGACCCGGGACTAGCGGGTCTAGCACAGATACGCAGTATTTT. This chain connects TRBV6-2 or TRBV6-3 to TRBJ2-3; 12 bases map to TRBD2. Losses at the gene ends were 6 bases for V and 0 bases for J; bases not matched to a gene: 7. The CDR3 has 17 residues. Looked up from germline, CDR1 is MNHEY and CDR2 is SVGEGT.

The gene calls are TRBV21-1 and TRBJ2-7; TRBD1 is taken as the D call from the table, unchecked against the DNA. TRBV21-1 is a pseudogene segment. This CDR3 has 17 amino acids. CDR3 nucleotide sequence: TGTGCCAGCAGCCCCGCCACTTTCCGGGACAGGGAGTACGAGCAGTACTTC. Amino acids: CASSPATFRDREYEQYF.

The J gene is TRBJ2-5, the V gene TRBV19; 7 nucleotides match TRBD2. The CDR3 spans 15 residues. V shed 3 bases, J shed 5 bases, and the junction held 9 bases outside the gene matches. CDR1 is LNHDA and CDR2 is SQIVND in the germline V gene (reference sequence). CDR3 amino acids: CASSILAGDRETQYF. The CDR3 DNA follows: TGTGCCAGTAGTATCCTGGCGGGAGATCGGGAGACCCAGTACTTC.